These 19 T cell receptor beta chains were sequenced from one sample in a study of cytomegalovirus exposure and HLA in healthy donors. This PCR relied on a set of 60 Vbeta primers and 13 Jbeta primers. Method: immunoSEQ multiplex PCR; TCRdb's copy keeps in-frame clones and lacks some. In the table there are 150,000 to 200,000 clones, 60% to 80% of which are singletons. Sequencing used PBMCs. These receptors all stem from a middle-aged man in good health and CMV-seropositive.

CDR3 in DNA: TGCGCCAGCAGCTCGGGACTAGCGGGAGCCAACGAGCAGTACTTC. Translation gives CASSSGLAGANEQYF. This rearrangement joins TRBV5-1 to TRBJ2-5; TRBD2 matches 14 bases. The J call is in doubt because the DNA end fits TRBJ2-7 better. There are 15 residues in the CDR3. Germline CDR1 and CDR2: SGHRS and YFSETQ.

The V call is TRBV28, the J call TRBJ2-7, with 9 bases identical to TRBD1. This CDR3 contains 15 residues. J was trimmed by 3 bases and V by 6 bases; bases with no gene match: 9. Per the germline V gene, CDR1 is MDHEN and CDR2 is SYDVKM. CDR3: CASSPPGTGHYEQYF. CDR3 sequence (DNA): TGTGCCAGCAGCCCACCCGGGACAGGGCACTACGAGCAGTACTTC.

The rearrangement links TRBV10-3 to TRBJ1-1; maybe TRBD1 (5 bases). CDR3 length: 14 residues. V dropped 4 bases and J dropped 3 bases, with 12 bases sitting between them. Per germline, CDR1 ENHRY and CDR2 SYGVKD. The CDR3 sequence is CAISGLGGDTEAFF. The CDR3 region has the DNA TGTGCCATCAGTGGTCTGGGGGGGGACACTGAAGCTTTCTTT.

The chain uses TRBV6-5 and TRBJ2-2, with TRBD2 as a possible D gene (6 bases). V shed 6 bases and J shed 0 bases, with 11 bases lying between them. Germline lookup yields CDR1 MNHEY and CDR2 SVGAGI. The CDR3 totals 15 residues. The CDR3 nucleotides are TGTGCCAGCAGGCGGGACTCTCCGAACACCGGGGAGCTGTTTTTT. Translating it yields CASRRDSPNTGELFF.

The rearrangement uses TRBV6-5 and TRBJ1-5; 8 nucleotides align to TRBD1. The germline CDR1 and CDR2 sequences are MNHEY and SVGAGI. The CDR3 extends over 15 amino acids. V shed 7 bases, J shed 0 bases, and the junction held 5 bases outside the gene matches. CDR3 sequence: CASTRDRPSNQPQHF. The CDR3 DNA sequence: TGTGCCAGCACAAGGGACAGGCCTAGCAATCAGCCCCAGCATTTT.

This rearrangement joins TRBV7-9 to TRBJ2-3; 9 nucleotides match TRBD2. V lost 8 bases, J lost 1 base, and 7 bases stayed unmatched. Germline V gene lookup returns CDR1 SEHNR and CDR2 FQNEAQ (reference sequence). The CDR3 covers 15 residues. The CDR3 bases are TGTGCCAGCGGGCCCCCTAGCGGGGGCACAGATACGCAGTATTTT. Residues: CASGPPSGGTDTQYF.

The rearrangement links TRBV2 to TRBJ1-3, with TRBD1 identical over 8 bases. Trimming removed 7 bases from V and 7 bases from J; junction bases left unmatched: 18. The germline V gene encodes CDR1 SNHLY and CDR2 FYNNEI. The CDR3 is made up of 17 amino acids. CDR3 region: CASIQNIQGGYANTIYF. CDR3 bases: TGTGCCAGCATCCAGAACATACAGGGGGGGTATGCCAACACCATATATTTT.

The rearrangement joins TRBV5-1 to TRBJ1-1, with a tentative D call TRBD1 (5 bases). This CDR3 is 14 amino acids long. Between the trimmed V and J ends, which lost 0 bases and 1 base, there was a span of 7 bases. CDR1 and CDR2 (germline): SGHRS, YFSETQ. CDR3 nucleotides: TGCGCCAGCAGCTTGGGGGGCGGGAACACTGAAGCTTTCTTT. This codes for CASSLGGGNTEAFF.

J is TRBJ2-7 and V is TRBV2; 7 bases map to TRBD1. After removal of 8 bases from V and 7 bases from J, the junction contained 11 bases not matched to a gene. Germline V gene data show CDR1 as SNHLY and CDR2 as FYNNEI. There are 13 residues in the CDR3. CDR3 nucleotides: TGTGCCAGCTCCTCCGAGACAGGGAGTGAGCAGTACTTC. Translating it yields CASSSETGSEQYF.

The chain combines TRBV5-6 with TRBJ2-3; 7 nucleotides agree with TRBD2. CDR1 SGHDT and CDR2 YYEEEE come from the germline V gene. The CDR3 sequence is 17 residues long. V was clipped by 4 bases and J by 2 bases; unmatched bases: 13. CDR3 protein: CASSGGGADTYTDTQYF. The DNA of the CDR3 is TGTGCCAGCAGCGGGGGGGGAGCGGACACATACACAGATACGCAGTATTTT.

This clone was observed a handful of times. V gene TRBV5-4 combines with J gene TRBJ2-7; 8 nucleotides align to TRBD1. The junction had 10 bases not matched to a gene; V was cut back by 5 bases and J by 6 bases. The CDR3 is 14 amino acids. Germline values: CDR1 SGHNT, CDR2 YYREEE (reference sequence). Here the CDR3 DNA reads TGTGCCAGCAGTTCGGGACAGGAGGGGAGCGAGCAGTACTTC. Protein sequence: CASSSGQEGSEQYF.

Only a few counts were recorded for this clone. The chain couples TRBV27 to TRBJ2-1; 7 bases match TRBD1. The V segment lost 5 bases and the J segment 6 bases; nucleotides outside the gene matches: 10. The CDR3 sequence is 15 residues long. The germline gives CDR1 MNHEY, CDR2 SMNVEV (reference sequence). The CDR3 region is CASSVRQGTGNEQFF. The CDR3 DNA reads TGTGCCAGCAGTGTGAGACAGGGAACGGGCAATGAGCAGTTCTTC.

The chain employs TRBV18 and TRBJ1-5, with no clear D. Per the germline V gene, CDR1 is KGHSH and CDR2 is LQKENI. This CDR3 comprises 15 residues. Trimming pared 3 bases from V and 0 bases from J, leaving 9 bases between. The CDR3 bases are TGTGCCAGCTCACCTGACTCAACTAGCAATCAGCCCCAGCATTTT. Protein sequence: CASSPDSTSNQPQHF.

Written as DNA, the CDR3 is TGTGCCAGCAGTGAGGGGACAGGTGTCTATGGCTACACCTTC. Its protein is CASSEGTGVYGYTF. The V call is TRBV28, the J call TRBJ1-2; 8 nucleotides agree with TRBD1. In germline, CDR1 is MDHEN, CDR2 SYDVKM. Germline trimming cut 5 bases from V and 4 bases from J; bases unmatched to any gene: 6. The CDR3 covers 14 residues.

The chain joins TRBV2 to TRBJ2-3; D is perhaps TRBD2 (6 bases). CDR1 SNHLY and CDR2 FYNNEI come from the germline V gene. The CDR3 consists of 13 residues. Trimming left V 7 bases short and J 5 bases short, with 13 bases between. CDR3 nucleotide sequence: TGTGCCAGCATGCGGGATATAGGAGATACGCAGTATTTT. Protein: CASMRDIGDTQYF.

V is TRBV13 and J is TRBJ2-5, with D unresolved. The V and J ends lost 2 bases and 7 bases respectively, with 8 bases between them. The germline gives CDR1 PRHDT, CDR2 FYEKMQ (reference sequence). This CDR3 comprises 12 residues. The CDR3: CASSLPPGTQYF. The CDR3 DNA is TGTGCCAGCAGCTTACCGCCGGGGACCCAGTACTTC.

The chain couples TRBV28 to TRBJ1-3, with 8 bases fitting TRBD1. V trimming: 2 bases; J trimming: 0 bases; junction bases outside the gene matches: 9. The germline CDR1 and CDR2 sequences are MDHEN and SYDVKM. The CDR3 consists of 18 residues. The CDR3 loop reads CASSLGGRGPLSGNTIYF. The CDR3 DNA sequence: TGTGCCAGCAGTTTAGGGGGCAGGGGGCCCCTCTCTGGAAACACCATATATTTT.

This clone was observed a single time. The chain is built from TRBV15 and TRBJ2-2; 7 bases fit TRBD1. Germline CDR1 LNHNV, CDR2 YYDKDF (reference sequence). This CDR3 region has 16 residues. V dropped 4 bases and J dropped 3; count of bases not matched to a gene: 8. The CDR3 sequence is CATSTYRDRDTGELFF. CDR3 bases: TGTGCCACCAGCACCTATCGGGACAGAGACACCGGGGAGCTGTTTTTT.

The gene calls are TRBV7-2 and TRBJ2-2; TRBD2 matches 11 bases. V shed 1 base and J 2 bases; nucleotides not matched to a gene: 6. The CDR3 spans 18 residues. Germline-derived CDR1 and CDR2 are SGHTA and FQGNSA. The CDR3 nucleotides read TGTGCCAGCAGCTTAGGACTAGCGGGGACCCTCAACACCGGGGAGCTGTTTTTT. Translation: CASSLGLAGTLNTGELFF.